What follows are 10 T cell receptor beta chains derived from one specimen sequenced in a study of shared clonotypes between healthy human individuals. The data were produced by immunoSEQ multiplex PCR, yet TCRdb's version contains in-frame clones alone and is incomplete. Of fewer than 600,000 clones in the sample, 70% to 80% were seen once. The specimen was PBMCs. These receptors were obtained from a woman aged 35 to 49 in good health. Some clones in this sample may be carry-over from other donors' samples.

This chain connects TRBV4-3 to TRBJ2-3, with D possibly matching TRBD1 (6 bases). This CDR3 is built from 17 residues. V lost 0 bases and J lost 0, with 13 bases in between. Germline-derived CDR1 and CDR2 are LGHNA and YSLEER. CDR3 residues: CASSQEVVQGSTDTQYF. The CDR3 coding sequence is TGCGCCAGCAGCCAAGAGGTGGTACAGGGCAGCACAGATACGCAGTATTTT.

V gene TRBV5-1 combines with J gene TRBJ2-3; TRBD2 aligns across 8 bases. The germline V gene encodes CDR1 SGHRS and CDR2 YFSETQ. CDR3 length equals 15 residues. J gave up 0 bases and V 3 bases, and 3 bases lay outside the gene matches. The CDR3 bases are TGCGCCAGCAGCTCACGACTAGCGAGCACAGATACGCAGTATTTT. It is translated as CASSSRLASTDTQYF.

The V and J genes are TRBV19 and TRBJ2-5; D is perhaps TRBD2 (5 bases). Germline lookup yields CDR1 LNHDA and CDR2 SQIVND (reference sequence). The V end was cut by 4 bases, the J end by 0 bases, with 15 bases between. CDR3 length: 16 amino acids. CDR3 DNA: TGTGCCAGTAGTACCTGGAGAGGGCCAGACCAAGAGACCCAGTACTTC. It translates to CASSTWRGPDQETQYF.

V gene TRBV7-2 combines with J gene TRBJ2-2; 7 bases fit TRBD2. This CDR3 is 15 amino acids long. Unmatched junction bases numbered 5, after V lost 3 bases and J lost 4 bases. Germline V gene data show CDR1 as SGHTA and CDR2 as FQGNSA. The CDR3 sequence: CASSFGAGSTGELFF. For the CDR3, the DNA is TGTGCCAGCAGCTTTGGAGCGGGAAGCACCGGGGAGCTGTTTTTT.

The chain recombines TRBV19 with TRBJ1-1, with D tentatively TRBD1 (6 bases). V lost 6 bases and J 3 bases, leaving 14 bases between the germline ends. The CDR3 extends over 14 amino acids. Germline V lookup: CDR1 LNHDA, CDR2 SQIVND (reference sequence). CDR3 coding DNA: TGTGCCAGTAGGTCCCGGGGGGCGTACACTGAAGCTTTCTTT. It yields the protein CASRSRGAYTEAFF.

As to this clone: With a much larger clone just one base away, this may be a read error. The chain's CDR3 is CAGTPGLGATGELFF. CDR3 sequence (DNA): TGTGCCGGTACCCCAGGCCTGGGGGCCACCGGGGAGCTGTTTTTT. This chain connects TRBV19 to TRBJ2-2; tentative D call: TRBD1 (6 bases). Germline CDR1 is LNHDA and CDR2 is SQIVND (reference sequence). This CDR3 is built from 15 residues. Trimming took off 11 bases at V and 4 bases at J, with 20 bases between the two ends.

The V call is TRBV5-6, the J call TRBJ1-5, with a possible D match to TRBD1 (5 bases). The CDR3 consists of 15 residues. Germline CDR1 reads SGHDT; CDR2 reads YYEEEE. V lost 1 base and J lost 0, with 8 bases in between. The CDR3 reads CASSLWGISNQPQHF. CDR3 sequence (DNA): TGTGCCAGCAGCTTGTGGGGGATTAGCAATCAGCCCCAGCATTTT. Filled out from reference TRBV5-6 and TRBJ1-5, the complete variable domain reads DAGVTQSPTHLIKTRGQQVTLRCSPKSGHDTVSWYQQALGQGPQFIFQYYEEEERQRGNFPDRFSGHQFPNYSSELNVNALLLGDSALYLCASSLWGISNQPQHFGDGTRLSIL.

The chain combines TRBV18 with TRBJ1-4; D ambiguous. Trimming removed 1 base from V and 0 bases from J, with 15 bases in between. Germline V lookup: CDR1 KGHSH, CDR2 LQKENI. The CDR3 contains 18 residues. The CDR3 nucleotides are TGTGCCAGCTCACCACGGGGTCCCAACGATGCAACTAATGAAAAACTGTTTTTT. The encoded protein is CASSPRGPNDATNEKLFF.

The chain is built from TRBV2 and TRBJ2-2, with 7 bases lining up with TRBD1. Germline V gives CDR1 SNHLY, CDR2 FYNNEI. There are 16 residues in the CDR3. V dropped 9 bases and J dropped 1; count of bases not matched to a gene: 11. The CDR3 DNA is TGTGCCAGAGAGGCCCGACAGGGCAGGAACACCGGGGAGCTGTTTTTT. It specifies CAREARQGRNTGELFF.

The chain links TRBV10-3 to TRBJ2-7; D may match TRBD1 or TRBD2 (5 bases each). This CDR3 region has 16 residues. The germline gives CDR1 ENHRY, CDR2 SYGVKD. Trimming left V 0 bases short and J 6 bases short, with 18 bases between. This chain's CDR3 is CAISESVGRGVVEQYF. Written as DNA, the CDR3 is TGTGCCATCAGTGAGTCGGTAGGCAGAGGGGTCGTCGAGCAGTACTTC.